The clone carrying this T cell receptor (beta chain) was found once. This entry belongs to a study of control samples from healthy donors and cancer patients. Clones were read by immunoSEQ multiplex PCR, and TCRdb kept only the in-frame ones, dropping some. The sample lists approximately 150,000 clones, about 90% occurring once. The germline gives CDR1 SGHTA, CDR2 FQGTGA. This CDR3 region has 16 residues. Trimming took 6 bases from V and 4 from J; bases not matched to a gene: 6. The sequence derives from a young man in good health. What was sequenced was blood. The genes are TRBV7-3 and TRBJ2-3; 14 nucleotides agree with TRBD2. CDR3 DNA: TGTGCCAGCAGATCGACTAGCGGGGGGGCCCCAGATACGCAGTATTTT. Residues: CASRSTSGGAPDTQYF.